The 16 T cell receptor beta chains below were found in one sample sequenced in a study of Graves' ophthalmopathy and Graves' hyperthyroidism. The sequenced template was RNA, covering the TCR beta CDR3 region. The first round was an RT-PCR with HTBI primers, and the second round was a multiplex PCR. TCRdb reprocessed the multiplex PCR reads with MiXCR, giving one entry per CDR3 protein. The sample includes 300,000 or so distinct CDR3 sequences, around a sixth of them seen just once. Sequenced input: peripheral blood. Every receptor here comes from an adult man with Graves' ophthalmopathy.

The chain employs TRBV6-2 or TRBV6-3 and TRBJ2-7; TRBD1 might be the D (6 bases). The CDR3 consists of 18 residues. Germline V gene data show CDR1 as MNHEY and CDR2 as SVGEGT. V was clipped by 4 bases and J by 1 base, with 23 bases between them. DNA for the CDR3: TGTGCCAGCAGTTCGGGGTATTTATTGGGACACCGGTCCTACGAGCAGTACTTC. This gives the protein CASSSGYLLGHRSYEQYF.

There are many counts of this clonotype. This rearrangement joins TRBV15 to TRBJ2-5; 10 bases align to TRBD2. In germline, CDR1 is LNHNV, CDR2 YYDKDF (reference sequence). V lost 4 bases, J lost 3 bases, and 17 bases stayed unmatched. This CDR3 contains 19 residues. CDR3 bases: TGTGCCACCAGCAAGGCCACTAGCGGGAACTGGGGGGTGAAAGAGACCCAGTACTTC. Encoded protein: CATSKATSGNWGVKETQYF.

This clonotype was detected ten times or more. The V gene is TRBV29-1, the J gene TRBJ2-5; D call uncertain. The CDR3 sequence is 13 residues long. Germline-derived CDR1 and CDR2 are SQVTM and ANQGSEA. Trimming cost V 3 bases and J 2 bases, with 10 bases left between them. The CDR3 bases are TGCAGCGTTGACCCAGGCTATCAAGAGACCCAGTACTTC. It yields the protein CSVDPGYQETQYF. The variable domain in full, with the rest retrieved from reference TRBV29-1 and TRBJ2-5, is SAVISQKPSRDICQRGTSLTIQCQVDSQVTMMFWYRQQPGQSLTLIATANQGSEATYESGFVIDKFPISRPNLTFSTLTVSNMSPEDSSIYLCSVDPGYQETQYFGPGTRLLVL.

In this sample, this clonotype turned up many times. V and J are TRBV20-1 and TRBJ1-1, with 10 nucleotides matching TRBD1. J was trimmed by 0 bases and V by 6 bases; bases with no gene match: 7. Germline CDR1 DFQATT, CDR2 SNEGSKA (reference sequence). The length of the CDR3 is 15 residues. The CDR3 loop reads CSATRQGAMNTEAFF. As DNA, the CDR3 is TGCAGTGCCACGAGACAGGGGGCTATGAACACTGAAGCTTTCTTT.

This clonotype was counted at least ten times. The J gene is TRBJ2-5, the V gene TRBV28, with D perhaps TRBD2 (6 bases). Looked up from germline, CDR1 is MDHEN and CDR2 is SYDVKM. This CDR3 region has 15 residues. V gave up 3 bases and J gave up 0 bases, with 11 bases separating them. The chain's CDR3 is CASSFGRDYQETQYF. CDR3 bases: TGTGCCAGCAGTTTCGGCAGGGACTACCAAGAGACCCAGTACTTC.

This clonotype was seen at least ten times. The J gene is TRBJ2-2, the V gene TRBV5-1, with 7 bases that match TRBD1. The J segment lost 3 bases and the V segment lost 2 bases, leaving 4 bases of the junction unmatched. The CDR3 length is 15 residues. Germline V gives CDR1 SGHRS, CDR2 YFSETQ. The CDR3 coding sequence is TGCGCCAGCAGCTTCTCTACAGGGGACACCGGGGAGCTGTTTTTT. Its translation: CASSFSTGDTGELFF.

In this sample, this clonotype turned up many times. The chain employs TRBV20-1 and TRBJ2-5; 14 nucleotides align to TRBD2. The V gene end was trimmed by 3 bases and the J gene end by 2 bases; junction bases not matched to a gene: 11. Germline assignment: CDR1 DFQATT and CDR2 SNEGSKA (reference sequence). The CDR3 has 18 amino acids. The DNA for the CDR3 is TGCAGTGCTAGTCGGGGACTAGCGGGAGACGTGTGGCAAGAGACCCAGTACTTC. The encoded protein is CSASRGLAGDVWQETQYF.

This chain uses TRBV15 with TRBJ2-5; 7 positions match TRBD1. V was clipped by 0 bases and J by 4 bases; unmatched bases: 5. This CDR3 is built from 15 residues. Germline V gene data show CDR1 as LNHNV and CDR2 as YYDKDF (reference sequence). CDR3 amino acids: CATSRDQGVGETQYF. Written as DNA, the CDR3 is TGTGCCACCAGCAGAGATCAGGGGGTGGGAGAGACCCAGTACTTC.

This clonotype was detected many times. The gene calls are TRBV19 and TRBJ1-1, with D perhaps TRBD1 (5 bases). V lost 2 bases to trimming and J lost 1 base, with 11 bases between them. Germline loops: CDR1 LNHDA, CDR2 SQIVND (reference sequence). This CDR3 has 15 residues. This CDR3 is CASSIPGAANTEAFF. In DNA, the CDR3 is TGTGCCAGTAGTATACCCGGGGCGGCGAACACTGAAGCTTTCTTT.

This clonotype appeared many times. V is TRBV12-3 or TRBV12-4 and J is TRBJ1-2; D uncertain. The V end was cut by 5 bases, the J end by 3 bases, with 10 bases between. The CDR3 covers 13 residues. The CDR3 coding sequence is TGTGCCAGCAGTATTGGACGGGACTATGGCTACACCTTC. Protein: CASSIGRDYGYTF.

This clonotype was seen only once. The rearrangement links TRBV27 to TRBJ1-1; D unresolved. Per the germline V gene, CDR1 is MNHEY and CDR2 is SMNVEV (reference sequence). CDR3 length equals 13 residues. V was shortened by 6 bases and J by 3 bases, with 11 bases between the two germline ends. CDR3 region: CASRSRRDTEAFF. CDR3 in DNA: TGTGCCAGCAGATCTAGGAGGGACACTGAAGCTTTCTTT.

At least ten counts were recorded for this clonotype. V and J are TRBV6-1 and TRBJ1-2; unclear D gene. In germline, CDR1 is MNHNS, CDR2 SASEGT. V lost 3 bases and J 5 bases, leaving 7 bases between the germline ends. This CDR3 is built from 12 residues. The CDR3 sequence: CASSDLRYGYTF. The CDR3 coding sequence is TGTGCCAGCAGTGACTTGCGGTATGGCTACACCTTC.

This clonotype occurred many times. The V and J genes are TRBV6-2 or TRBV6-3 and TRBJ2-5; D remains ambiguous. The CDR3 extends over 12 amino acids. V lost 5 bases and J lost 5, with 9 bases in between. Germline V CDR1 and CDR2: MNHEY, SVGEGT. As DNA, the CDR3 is TGTGCCAGCAGTCCGCAGGAGGAGACCCAGTACTTC. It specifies CASSPQEETQYF.

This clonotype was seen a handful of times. The CDR3 sequence: CSARGQGVTEAFF. DNA of the CDR3: TGCAGTGCTAGGGGACAGGGGGTTACTGAAGCTTTCTTT. The chain carries TRBV20-1 and TRBJ1-1, with 11 bases matching TRBD1. The junction had 2 bases not matched to a gene; V was cut back by 3 bases and J by 5 bases. CDR3 length equals 13 residues. Germline V CDR1 and CDR2: DFQATT, SNEGSKA (reference sequence).

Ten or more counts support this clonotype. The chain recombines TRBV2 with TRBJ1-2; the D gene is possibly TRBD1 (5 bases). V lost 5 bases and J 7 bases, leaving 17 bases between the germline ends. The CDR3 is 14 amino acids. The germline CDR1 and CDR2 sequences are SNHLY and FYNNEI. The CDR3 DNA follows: TGTGCCAGCAGTCCGAGAGGGGCGCCCGGTGGCTACACCTTC. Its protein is CASSPRGAPGGYTF.

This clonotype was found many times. The chain's CDR3 is CASSHERQGGNSPLHF. Written as DNA, the CDR3 is TGTGCCAGCAGCCATGAACGACAGGGCGGCAATTCACCCCTCCACTTT. The chain carries TRBV4-2 and TRBJ1-6, with 7 bases identical to TRBD1. V was clipped by 3 bases and J by 7 bases; unmatched bases: 9. The CDR3 has 16 residues. CDR1 and CDR2 (germline): LGHNA, YNFKEQ.